This T cell receptor beta chain is from a study of control samples from healthy donors and cancer patients. The assay was immunoSEQ multiplex PCR, and TCRdb's table has in-frame clones only and misses some. The data hold about 110,000 clones, with approximately 84% observed a single time. The length of the CDR3 is 13 residues. V was pared by 1 base and J by 4 bases, with 7 bases between. Germline CDR1 and CDR2: MGHRA and YSYEKL. J is TRBJ2-5 and V is TRBV4-1; unclear D gene. Material: blood. The receptor comes from a man between 18 and 35 years old in good health. For the CDR3, the DNA is TGCGCCAGCAGCCAAGTCGTCCGAGAGACCCAGTACTTC. Encoded protein: CASSQVVRETQYF.